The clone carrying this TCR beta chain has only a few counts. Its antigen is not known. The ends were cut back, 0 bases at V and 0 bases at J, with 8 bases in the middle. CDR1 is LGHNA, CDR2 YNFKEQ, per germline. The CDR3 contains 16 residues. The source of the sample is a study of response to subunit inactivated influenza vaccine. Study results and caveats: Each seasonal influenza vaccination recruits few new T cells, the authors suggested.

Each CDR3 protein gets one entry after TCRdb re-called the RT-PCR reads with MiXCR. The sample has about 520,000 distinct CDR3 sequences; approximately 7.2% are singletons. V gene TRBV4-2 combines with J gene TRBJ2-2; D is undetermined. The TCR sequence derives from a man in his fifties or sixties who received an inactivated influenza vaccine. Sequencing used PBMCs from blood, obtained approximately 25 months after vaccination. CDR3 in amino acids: CASSQDLTSNTGELFF. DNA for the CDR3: TGTGCCAGCAGCCAAGATTTGACATCGAACACCGGGGAGCTGTTTTTT.